What follows are 28 T cell receptor beta chains derived from one specimen sequenced in a study of blood T cell repertoires in COVID-19. TCRdb's copy holds only in-frame clones and misses some; the assay was immunoSEQ multiplex PCR. The table records about 150,000 clones, 80% to 85% of them present only once. The sequenced sample consisted of peripheral blood. The receptor source for this set is a man between 70 and 80 years old with active or convalescent COVID-19.

The chain joins TRBV29-1 to TRBJ1-4; a weak D match, TRBD1 (5 bases). Germline loops: CDR1 SQVTM, CDR2 ANQGSEA. The CDR3 loop spans 13 amino acids. Trimming took off 7 bases at V and 5 bases at J, with 14 bases between the two ends. The CDR3 reads CSALGRENEKLFF. DNA of the CDR3: TGCAGCGCCCTGGGACGGGAGAATGAAAAACTGTTTTTT.

The J gene is TRBJ2-1, the V gene TRBV6-2 or TRBV6-3; the D gene is possibly TRBD1 (6 bases). Trimming removed 0 bases from V and 5 bases from J, with 8 bases in between. Germline-derived CDR1 and CDR2 are MNHEY and SVGEGT. The CDR3 sequence is 14 residues long. CDR3 sequence reads: CASSYSWTDNEQFF. CDR3 in DNA: TGTGCCAGCAGTTACTCTTGGACAGACAATGAGCAGTTCTTC.

The chain couples TRBV5-1 to TRBJ1-2; no clear D. V was cut by 0 bases and J by 3 bases, with 12 bases left in between. The CDR3 spans 15 residues. Germline V gene sequence: CDR1 SGHRS, CDR2 YFSETQ. CDR3 DNA: TGCGCCAGCAGCTTGGGGCTACCGAGGGACTATGGCTACACCTTC. This encodes CASSLGLPRDYGYTF.

This chain uses TRBV6-5 with TRBJ1-6; D gene unclear. The CDR3 is made up of 14 amino acids. Trimming pared 6 bases from V and 9 bases from J, leaving 15 bases between. Germline V gives CDR1 MNHEY, CDR2 SVGAGI. The CDR3 DNA is TGTGCCAGCAGATTCGTGTCGGGGTCTTCACCCCTCCACTTT. Amino acid sequence: CASRFVSGSSPLHF.

A few counts support this clone. The chain joins TRBV9 to TRBJ2-1; TRBD2 matches at 9 bases. Germline V gene lookup returns CDR1 SGDLS and CDR2 YYNGEE. The CDR3 has 19 amino acids. Trimming cost V 0 bases and J 0 bases; bases outside gene matches: 10. In nucleotides, the CDR3 is TGTGCCAGCAGCGTAGCTATGAAGAAGACTAGCGGCTCCTACAATGAGCAGTTCTTC. Translated, it gives CASSVAMKKTSGSYNEQFF. Full variable domain (remainder filled in from reference TRBV9 and TRBJ2-1): DSGVTQTPKHLITATGQRVTLRCSPRSGDLSVYWYQQSLDQGLQFLIQYYNGEERAKGNILERFSAQQFPDLHSELNLSSLELGDSALYFCASSVAMKKTSGSYNEQFFGPGTRLTVL.

V is TRBV7-2 and J is TRBJ1-1; 7 bases line up with TRBD1. This CDR3 has 15 amino acids. J was trimmed by 2 bases and V by 5 bases; bases with no gene match: 8. Germline lookup yields CDR1 SGHTA and CDR2 FQGNSA. The CDR3 sequence: CASSLSRGANTEAFF. The DNA of the CDR3 is TGTGCCAGCAGCCTTAGCAGGGGGGCCAACACTGAAGCTTTCTTT. Full variable domain (missing parts from reference TRBV7-2 and TRBJ1-1): GAGVSQSPSNKVTEKGKDVELRCDPISGHTALYWYRQSLGQGLEFLIYFQGNSAPDKSGLPSDRFSAERTGGSVSTLTIQRTQQEDSAVYLCASSLSRGANTEAFFGQGTRLTVV.

J is TRBJ1-6 and V is TRBV5-1; TRBD1 agrees at 11 bases. Trimming removed 4 bases from V and 7 bases from J; junction bases left unmatched: 7. Germline CDR1 SGHRS, CDR2 YFSETQ. This CDR3 is 16 amino acids long. CDR3 DNA sequence: TGCGCCAGCAGCGGACAGGGGGCAACGCGGAATTCACCCCTCCACTTT. This gives the protein CASSGQGATRNSPLHF.

The gene calls are TRBV10-3 and TRBJ1-1; D is perhaps TRBD1 (5 bases). Between the trimmed V and J ends, which lost 6 bases and 2 bases, there was a span of 10 bases. CDR1 is ENHRY and CDR2 is SYGVKD in the germline V gene. This CDR3 spans 13 amino acids. The CDR3 spells CAIRGTPNTEAFF. As DNA, the CDR3 is TGTGCCATCAGGGGGACTCCAAACACTGAAGCTTTCTTT.

The chain carries TRBV9 and TRBJ2-5; 12 bases map to TRBD2. Germline lookup yields CDR1 SGDLS and CDR2 YYNGEE. The CDR3 spans 17 residues. The V gene end was trimmed by 5 bases and the J gene end by 4 bases; junction bases not matched to a gene: 12. CDR3 sequence (DNA): TGTGCCAGCAGTCTGACTAGCGGGAGCCCAGTGGGAGAGACCCAGTACTTC. It specifies CASSLTSGSPVGETQYF.

This clone has just a few counts. The gene calls are TRBV9 and TRBJ1-3; D gene ambiguous. CDR3 length: 19 residues. V was shortened by 0 bases and J by 0 bases, with 19 bases between the two germline ends. Germline V CDR1 and CDR2: SGDLS, YYNGEE. CDR3 nucleotide sequence: TGTGCCAGCAGCGTAGCTACTAAAACGTCGGAAAACTCTGGAAACACCATATATTTT. This codes for CASSVATKTSENSGNTIYF.

The CDR3 loop reads CASSLAGLYGGYTF. CDR3 bases: TGTGCCAGTAGCCTGGCCGGACTCTACGGTGGCTACACCTTC. The gene calls are TRBV19 and TRBJ1-2; D gene unclear. V was trimmed by 6 bases and J by 7 bases, leaving 18 bases between them. The CDR3 runs 14 residues. Looked up from germline, CDR1 is LNHDA and CDR2 is SQIVND (reference sequence).

The chain carries TRBV6-2 or TRBV6-3 and TRBJ2-7; TRBD2 might be the D (5 bases). V was trimmed by 4 bases and J by 0 bases, leaving 16 bases between them. The CDR3 is 16 amino acids. Germline CDR1 is MNHEY and CDR2 is SVGEGT. The CDR3 spells CASSWAASGLSYEQYF. The CDR3, as DNA: TGTGCCAGCAGTTGGGCAGCCTCCGGACTCTCCTACGAGCAGTACTTC.

The chain uses TRBV24-1 and TRBJ2-1; D possibly corresponds to TRBD1 (6 bases). The CDR3 has 16 residues. Trimming removed 3 bases from V and 0 bases from J, with 11 bases in between. Germline CDR1 KGHDR, CDR2 SFDVKD. The CDR3 reads CATSDPGQSSYNEQFF. The CDR3 DNA reads as TGTGCCACCAGTGATCCAGGACAGAGCTCCTACAATGAGCAGTTCTTC.

The chain's CDR3 is CASINPTGAAEAFF. The CDR3 DNA is TGTGCCAGCATAAATCCGACAGGGGCGGCTGAAGCTTTCTTT. V and J are TRBV6-5 and TRBJ1-1; 8 positions agree with TRBD1. The germline gives CDR1 MNHEY, CDR2 SVGAGI. After removal of 7 bases from V and 6 bases from J, the junction contained 10 bases not matched to a gene. The CDR3 extends over 14 amino acids.

V and J are TRBV2 and TRBJ2-2; no clear D gene. The V and J ends lost 3 bases and 1 base respectively, with 9 bases between them. Germline V gives CDR1 SNHLY, CDR2 FYNNEI. This CDR3 region has 15 residues. CDR3: CASSEAGQNTGELFF. Here the CDR3 DNA reads TGTGCCAGCAGTGAGGCTGGTCAGAACACCGGGGAGCTGTTTTTT.

CDR3 nucleotides: TGTGCCAGTAGTACTACAGGGAGCAATCAGCCCCAGCATTTT. This codes for CASSTTGSNQPQHF. The chain combines TRBV19 with TRBJ1-5; tentative D call: TRBD1 (6 bases). The germline V gene has CDR1 LNHDA and CDR2 SQIVND (reference sequence). V lost 4 bases, J lost 1 base, and 8 bases lay in between. The CDR3 runs to 14 residues.

The chain has TRBV19 and TRBJ1-2; no firm D call. Germline V gene sequence: CDR1 LNHDA, CDR2 SQIVND (reference sequence). This CDR3 contains 17 residues. Trimming removed 4 bases at V and 4 bases at J, with 22 bases between. Written as DNA, the CDR3 is TGTGCCAGTAGTACCGTTGGCGGGGAGAAAATTAGCTATGGCTACACCTTC. Encoded protein: CASSTVGGEKISYGYTF.

The V and J genes are TRBV6-2 or TRBV6-3 and TRBJ1-2, with D possibly matching TRBD1 (5 bases). V lost 2 bases, J lost 5 bases, and 9 bases lay in between. From germline, CDR1 is MNHEY and CDR2 SVGEGT. The CDR3 runs to 13 residues. This CDR3 is CASSYLTAYGYTF. DNA for the CDR3: TGTGCCAGCAGTTACCTGACAGCTTATGGCTACACCTTC.

The chain links TRBV5-5 to TRBJ2-3; D unresolved. V dropped 2 bases and J dropped 1 base, with 8 bases sitting between them. CDR3 length: 14 residues. The germline V gene has CDR1 SGHKS and CDR2 YYEKEE (reference sequence). CDR3 nucleotide sequence: TGTGCCAGCAGCTTCTCTATAGGCACAGATACGCAGTATTTT. Protein sequence: CASSFSIGTDTQYF. The full variable domain, in which reference TRBV5-5 and TRBJ2-3 provide the parts outside the CDR3, is DAGVTQSPTHLIKTRGQQVTLRCSPISGHKSVSWYQQVLGQGPQFIFQYYEKEERGRGNFPDRFSARQFPNYSSELNVNALLLGDSALYLCASSFSIGTDTQYFGPGTRLTVL.

V and J are TRBV29-1 and TRBJ1-2; D is perhaps TRBD1 (6 bases). Germline assignment: CDR1 SQVTM and CDR2 ANQGSEA. V was shortened by 7 bases and J by 2 bases, with 17 bases between the two germline ends. This CDR3 region has 14 residues. CDR3 sequence (DNA): TGCAGCGCCAAGCCTCCGGACAGAAACTATGGCTACACCTTC. Its protein is CSAKPPDRNYGYTF.

In its sample, this clone was seen once. The CDR3 loop reads CAGGGPSYNSPLHF. Here the CDR3 DNA reads TGTGCCGGGGGGGGGCCCTCCTATAATTCACCCCTCCACTTT. This chain joins TRBV28 and TRBJ1-6; possible D gene TRBD1, 6 bases. The V gene's germline CDR1 is MDHEN and CDR2 SYDVKM. CDR3 length equals 14 residues. Trimming shortened V by 11 bases and J by 0 bases, and 11 bases separated the two germline ends. Full variable domain (outside the CDR3, taken from reference TRBV28 and TRBJ1-6): DVKVTQSSRYLVKRTGEKVFLECVQDMDHENMFWYRQDPGLGLRLIYFSYDVKMKEKGDIPEGYSVSREKKERFSLILESASTNQTSMYLCAGGGPSYNSPLHFGNGTRLTVT.

The V gene is TRBV9, the J gene TRBJ2-1, with D possibly TRBD2 on 5 matching bases. This CDR3 is 14 amino acids long. Germline-derived CDR1 and CDR2 are SGDLS and YYNGEE. The V gene lost 3 bases and the J gene lost 10 bases, with 17 bases spanning the gap. In DNA form, the CDR3 reads TGTGCCAGCAGCGAGAGGACTCGGGTGGGGGAGCAGTTCTTC. Protein sequence: CASSERTRVGEQFF.

The genes are TRBV29-1 and TRBJ1-1; 8 nucleotides agree with TRBD1. Trimming removed 7 bases from V and 5 bases from J; junction bases left unmatched: 9. Per the germline V gene, CDR1 is SQVTM and CDR2 is ANQGSEA. The CDR3 extends over 13 amino acids. CDR3 residues: CSAPVTGGTEAFF. The CDR3 DNA sequence: TGCAGCGCACCCGTAACAGGGGGAACTGAAGCTTTCTTT.

This chain joins TRBV27 and TRBJ1-2, with 7 bases fitting TRBD1. The CDR3 contains 14 residues. Trimming took 6 bases from V and 2 from J; bases not matched to a gene: 6. Per germline, CDR1 MNHEY and CDR2 SMNVEV (reference sequence). The CDR3 nucleotides read TGTGCCAGCAGACCACGGACAGGCAACTATGGCTACACCTTC. The encoded protein is CASRPRTGNYGYTF.

This rearrangement joins TRBV27 to TRBJ2-3; TRBD1 matches at 7 bases. This CDR3 spans 16 amino acids. Losses at the gene ends were 5 bases for V and 3 bases for J; bases not matched to a gene: 11. Germline V gives CDR1 MNHEY, CDR2 SMNVEV (reference sequence). In nucleotides, the CDR3 is TGTGCCAGCAGTCTCGGACAGGTCGCTTCGACAGATACGCAGTATTTT. Translation gives CASSLGQVASTDTQYF.

V usage is TRBV7-2 and J usage is TRBJ2-1; 9 bases align to TRBD2. This CDR3 contains 15 residues. Germline V gene sequence: CDR1 SGHTA, CDR2 FQGNSA. The J segment lost 6 bases and the V segment lost 1 base, leaving 4 bases of the junction unmatched. This chain's CDR3 is CASSLGREGVNEQFF. CDR3 coding DNA: TGTGCCAGCAGCTTAGGGCGGGAGGGAGTCAATGAGCAGTTCTTC.

CDR3 sequence reads: CASSFSGDEAETQYF. For the CDR3, the DNA is TGTGCCAGCAGCTTCTCAGGGGATGAGGCGGAGACCCAGTACTTC. This chain links TRBV7-2 with TRBJ2-5; weak D call: TRBD1 (6 bases). CDR3 length: 15 amino acids. Germline loops: CDR1 SGHTA, CDR2 FQGNSA. V gave up 3 bases and J gave up 5 bases, with 16 bases separating them.

The gene calls are TRBV12-3 or TRBV12-4 and TRBJ2-7; D is uncertain. Deletions cut 2 bases from V and 6 bases from J, with 8 bases between. The CDR3 has 12 residues. DNA for the CDR3: TGTGCCAGCAGTTTATTTCCCTCCGAGCAGTACTTC. It codes for CASSLFPSEQYF.